A selection of T cell receptor beta chains follows, all from one sample in a study of blood T cell repertoires in COVID-19. Produced via immunoSEQ multiplex PCR; TCRdb's table is partial and in-frame only. The table records about 430,000 clones, 70% to 90% of them present only once. The sequencing input was peripheral blood. The receptors shown here come from a man aged 18 to 29 with COVID-19, enrolled during active disease. The CDR3 runs from the conserved cysteine through the conserved F or W. D genes are given only for firm matches. Clone size is given for some rows only: seen once, a few or many times, or a class if the clone is expanded.

j_call	d_call	clone_size	v_call	cdr3_aa	cdr3_nt
TRBJ1-5	TRBD1	NA	TRBV6-5	CASRPQGARNQPQHF	TGTGCCAGCAGGCCACAGGGGGCGAGGAATCAGCCCCAGCATTTT
TRBJ1-2	NA	NA	TRBV10-3	CAISESPRVRGYTF	TGTGCCATCAGTGAGTCACCGAGGGTCCGTGGCTACACCTTC
TRBJ2-5	TRBD1	NA	TRBV5-1	CASHRDSPAETQYF	TGCGCCAGCCATCGGGACAGCCCGGCGGAGACCCAGTACTTC
TRBJ1-1	NA	once	TRBV12-3/TRBV12-4	CASSSGTRKAFF	TGTGCCAGCAGCTCCGGGACAAGGAAAGCTTTCTTT
TRBJ2-7	NA	NA	TRBV7-8	CASSPLTGQRGSYEQYF	TGTGCCAGCAGCCCGCTAACGGGCCAAAGGGGGTCCTACGAGCAGTACTTC
TRBJ2-3	NA	NA	TRBV18	CASSIWAGRTDTQYF	TGTGCCAGCTCCATATGGGCGGGCCGCACAGATACGCAGTATTTT
TRBJ1-1	NA	NA	TRBV6-1	CASSERAGKAFF	TGTGCCAGCAGTGAAAGGGCAGGGAAAGCTTTCTTT
TRBJ1-1	TRBD1	NA	TRBV15	CATSRPGTANTEAFF	TGTGCCACCAGCAGACCAGGGACAGCGAACACTGAAGCTTTCTTT
TRBJ2-7	TRBD2	NA	TRBV6-2/TRBV6-3	CASSYYRLAGAVDEQYF	TGTGCCAGCAGTTACTACAGACTAGCGGGGGCGGTGGACGAGCAGTACTTC
TRBJ2-3	TRBD2	NA	TRBV4-1	CASSQPGLAGGSDTQYF	TGCGCCAGCAGCCAACCCGGACTAGCGGGGGGGTCAGATACGCAGTATTTT
TRBJ2-7	TRBD2	NA	TRBV7-9	CASSSRTSDIYEQYF	TGTGCCAGCAGCTCCCGGACTAGCGATATCTACGAGCAGTACTTC
TRBJ1-6	TRBD1	NA	TRBV6-5	CASSSGTANSPLHF	TGTGCCAGCAGCTCCGGGACAGCCAATTCACCCCTCCACTTT
TRBJ2-7	TRBD1	NA	TRBV27	CASSSDRGWYEQYF	TGTGCCAGCAGTTCGGACAGGGGGTGGTACGAGCAGTACTTC
TRBJ2-7	NA	once	TRBV7-3	CASSLGGGAYEQYF	TGTGCCAGCAGCTTAGGAGGTGGCGCCTACGAGCAGTACTTC
TRBJ1-2	NA	NA	TRBV5-1	CASGRDREAYGYTF	TGCGCCAGCGGACGGGACCGGGAGGCCTATGGCTACACCTTC
TRBJ2-3	NA	NA	TRBV10-3	CAISDTSSDTQYF	TGTGCCATCAGCGATACTAGCTCAGATACGCAGTATTTT
TRBJ2-3	NA	NA	TRBV4-1	CASSLVPDTQYF	TGCGCCAGCAGCCTAGTCCCAGATACGCAGTATTTT
TRBJ1-1	TRBD1	NA	TRBV14	CASSPRGFGTANTEAFF	TGTGCCAGCAGCCCTCGGGGGTTCGGGACAGCGAACACTGAAGCTTTCTTT
TRBJ2-1	TRBD2	NA	TRBV3-1/TRBV3-2	CASTAGLAGAFLYNEQFF	TGTGCCAGCACCGCGGGACTAGCGGGGGCCTTTTTATACAATGAGCAGTTCTTC
TRBJ2-1	TRBD2	NA	TRBV5-6	CASSLLAGVSYNEQFF	TGTGCCAGCAGCCTACTAGCGGGAGTCTCCTACAATGAGCAGTTCTTC
TRBJ1-5	TRBD1	NA	TRBV7-9	CASSTSGGQPQHF	TGTGCCAGCAGCACCTCAGGGGGTCAGCCCCAGCATTTT
TRBJ2-5	NA	NA	TRBV13	CASSLALGETQYF	TGTGCCAGCAGCTTAGCACTAGGGGAGACCCAGTACTTC
TRBJ1-1	TRBD1	NA	TRBV6-5	CASSPGTGVSTEAFF	TGTGCCAGCAGTCCCGGGACAGGGGTTAGTACTGAAGCTTTCTTT
TRBJ1-5	TRBD1	NA	TRBV2	CATRLRQGGKGNQPQHF	TGTGCCACCAGACTTCGACAGGGCGGGAAGGGCAATCAGCCCCAGCATTTT
TRBJ2-3	TRBD1	NA	TRBV24-1	CATSEWTGEIDTQYF	TGTGCCACCAGTGAGTGGACAGGGGAAATAGATACGCAGTATTTT
TRBJ2-3	TRBD2	NA	TRBV6-5	CASSYNPGGAIDTQYF	TGTGCCAGCAGTTACAATCCGGGAGGGGCTATAGATACGCAGTATTTT
TRBJ2-7	NA	NA	TRBV6-1	CASSEKPGSSYEQYF	TGTGCCAGCAGTGAAAAGCCAGGAAGCTCCTACGAGCAGTACTTC
TRBJ2-2	TRBD1	NA	TRBV13	CASSQRTGGIGGELFF	TGTGCCAGCAGCCAAAGGACAGGGGGCATCGGCGGGGAGCTGTTTTTT
TRBJ2-3	NA	NA	TRBV18	CASESERVTDTQYF	TGTGCCAGCGAATCTGAGCGGGTCACAGATACGCAGTATTTT
TRBJ1-4	TRBD1	few	TRBV6-5	CASSRGPGEKLFF	TGTGCCAGCTCGAGGGGGCCGGGGGAAAAACTGTTTTTT
TRBJ2-1	NA	NA	TRBV7-9	CASSLVEGNEQFF	TGTGCCAGCAGCTTAGTAGAGGGCAATGAGCAGTTCTTC
TRBJ2-1	NA	NA	TRBV11-3	CASSLSLRLVAYNEQFF	TGTGCCAGCAGCTTAAGCTTGCGACTAGTTGCCTACAATGAGCAGTTCTTC
TRBJ1-5	NA	NA	TRBV7-9	CASSLGGLGDQPQHF	TGTGCCAGCAGCCTAGGGGGGCTGGGTGATCAGCCCCAGCATTTT
TRBJ2-3	NA	NA	TRBV5-4	CASSLGGTRGAADTQYF	TGTGCCAGCAGCTTGGGAGGGACTCGGGGGGCAGCAGATACGCAGTATTTT
TRBJ1-1	NA	once	TRBV9	CASSVGGGSGAFF	TGTGCCAGCAGCGTAGGTGGCGGGTCGGGAGCTTTCTTT
TRBJ2-5	TRBD1	NA	TRBV2	CASNRDRLETQYF	TGTGCCAGCAATAGGGACAGATTGGAGACCCAGTACTTC
TRBJ2-1	TRBD2	NA	TRBV18	CASSPRGLAGGLSYNEQFF	TGTGCCAGCTCACCACGAGGTCTAGCGGGGGGCCTATCCTACAATGAGCAGTTCTTC
TRBJ2-5	TRBD2	NA	TRBV7-9	CASSPQGAGQQETQYF	TGTGCCAGCAGCCCGCAGGGAGCGGGGCAACAAGAGACCCAGTACTTC
TRBJ2-6	TRBD2	once	TRBV27	CASSLLRGVGGANVLTF	TGTGCCAGCAGTTTGTTGCGGGGGGTAGGTGGGGCCAACGTCCTGACTTTC
TRBJ1-2	NA	NA	TRBV21-1	CASSRSLGGMEYGYTF	TGTGCCAGCAGCCGAAGTTTGGGGGGGATGGAGTATGGCTACACCTTC
TRBJ2-7	TRBD1	NA	TRBV19	CASSTTLTGQIYEQYF	TGTGCCAGTAGTACAACTCTCACGGGACAGATCTACGAGCAGTACTTC
TRBJ2-7	TRBD1	few	TRBV7-9	CASRGQGSGEQYF	TGTGCCAGCAGGGGACAGGGGTCTGGCGAGCAGTACTTC
TRBJ2-3	TRBD2	once	TRBV9	CASSVGLAGAGTDTQYF	TGTGCCAGCAGCGTAGGGCTAGCGGGAGCCGGTACAGATACGCAGTATTTT
TRBJ2-2	NA	NA	TRBV29-1	CSVRQVITGELFF	TGCAGTGTCCGGCAGGTTATTACCGGGGAGCTGTTTTTT
TRBJ2-7	NA	NA	TRBV5-1	CASSFQGEQYF	TGCGCCAGCAGCTTTCAGGGCGAGCAGTACTTC
TRBJ2-1	NA	once	TRBV19	CASSSNLEGTYNEQFF	TGTGCCAGTAGTTCTAACCTCGAGGGAACCTACAATGAGCAGTTCTTC
TRBJ1-2	NA	NA	TRBV3-1/TRBV3-2	CASSQSDTGSYGYTF	TGTGCCAGCAGCCAGTCGGATACAGGGTCCTATGGCTACACCTTC
TRBJ2-3	TRBD2	NA	TRBV5-1	CASRTSGGDTDTQYF	TGCGCCAGCAGGACTAGCGGGGGGGACACAGATACGCAGTATTTT
TRBJ1-1	TRBD1	NA	TRBV7-9	CASSLPTGDKNTEAFF	TGTGCCAGCAGCTTACCGACAGGGGATAAGAACACTGAAGCTTTCTTT
TRBJ2-5	NA	NA	TRBV29-1	CSVDPGSRETQYF	TGCAGCGTTGACCCGGGGTCACGAGAGACCCAGTACTTC
TRBJ2-7	NA	few	TRBV28	CASSLRDWTYEQYF	TGTGCCAGCAGCCTCCGGGACTGGACCTACGAGCAGTACTTC